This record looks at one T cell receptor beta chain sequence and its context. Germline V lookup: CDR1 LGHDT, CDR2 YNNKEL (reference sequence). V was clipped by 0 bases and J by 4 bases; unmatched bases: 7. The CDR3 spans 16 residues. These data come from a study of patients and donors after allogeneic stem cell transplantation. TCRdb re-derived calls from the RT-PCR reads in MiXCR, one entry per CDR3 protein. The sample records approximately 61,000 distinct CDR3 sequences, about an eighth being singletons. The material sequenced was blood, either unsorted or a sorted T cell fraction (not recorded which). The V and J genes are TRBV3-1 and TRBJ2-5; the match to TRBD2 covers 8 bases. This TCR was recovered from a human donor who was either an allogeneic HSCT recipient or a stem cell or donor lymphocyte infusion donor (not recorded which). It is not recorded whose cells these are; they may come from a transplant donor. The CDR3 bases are TGTGCCAGCAGCCAAGATTTCCGGGAGGGAGGAGAGACCCAGTACTTC. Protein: CASSQDFREGGETQYF.